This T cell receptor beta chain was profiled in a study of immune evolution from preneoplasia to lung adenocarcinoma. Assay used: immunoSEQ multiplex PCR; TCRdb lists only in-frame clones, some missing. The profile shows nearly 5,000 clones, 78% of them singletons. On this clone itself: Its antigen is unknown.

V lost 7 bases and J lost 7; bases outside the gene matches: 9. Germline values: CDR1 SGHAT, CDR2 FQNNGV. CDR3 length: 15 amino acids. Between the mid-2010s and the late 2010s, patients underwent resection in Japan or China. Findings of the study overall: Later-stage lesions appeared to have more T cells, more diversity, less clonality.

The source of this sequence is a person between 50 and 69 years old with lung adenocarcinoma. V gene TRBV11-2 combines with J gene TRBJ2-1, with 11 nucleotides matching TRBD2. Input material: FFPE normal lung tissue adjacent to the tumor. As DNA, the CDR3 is TGTGCCAGCACCACCGGGACTAGCGGATTAAATGAGCAGTTCTTC. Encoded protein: CASTTGTSGLNEQFF.